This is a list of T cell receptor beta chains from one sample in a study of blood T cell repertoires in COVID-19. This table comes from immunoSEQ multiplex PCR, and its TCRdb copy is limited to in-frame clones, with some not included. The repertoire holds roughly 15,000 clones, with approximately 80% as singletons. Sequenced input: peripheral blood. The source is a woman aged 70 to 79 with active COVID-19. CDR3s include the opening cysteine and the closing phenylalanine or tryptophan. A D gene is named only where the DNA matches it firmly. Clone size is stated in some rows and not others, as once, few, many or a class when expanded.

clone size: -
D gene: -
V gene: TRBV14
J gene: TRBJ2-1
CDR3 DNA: TGTGCCAGCGCCGATTTTGGCGGGCCCTCCTACAATGAGCAGTTCTTC
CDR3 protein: CASADFGGPSYNEQFF

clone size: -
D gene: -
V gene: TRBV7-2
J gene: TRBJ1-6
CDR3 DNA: TGTGCCAGCAGCGACCGTGTGGCGGTCACCCTCCACTTT
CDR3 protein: CASSDRVAVTLHF

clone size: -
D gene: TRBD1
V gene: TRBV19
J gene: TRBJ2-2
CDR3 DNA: TGTGCCAGTAGTACGCAGGGGGCCGGGGAGCTGTTTTTT
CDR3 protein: CASSTQGAGELFF

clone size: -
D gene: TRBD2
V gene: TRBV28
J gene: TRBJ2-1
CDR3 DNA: TGTGCCAGCAGAGCGGGGAACTACAATGAGCAGTTCTTC
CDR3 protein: CASRAGNYNEQFF

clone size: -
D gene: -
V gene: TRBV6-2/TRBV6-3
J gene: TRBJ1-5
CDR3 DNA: TGTGCCAGCAGTCACGATTACAGGTCTTCCCAGCATTTT
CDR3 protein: CASSHDYRSSQHF

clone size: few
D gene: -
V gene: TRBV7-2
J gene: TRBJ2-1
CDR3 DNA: TGTGCCAGCAGCGTCACAGCGGAGAGCTCCTACAATGAGCAGTTCTTC
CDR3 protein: CASSVTAESSYNEQFF

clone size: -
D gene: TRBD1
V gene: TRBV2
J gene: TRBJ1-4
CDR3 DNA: TGTGCCAGCCGGGACAGGGGTGGTTTGTGGTTAAAACTGTTTTTT
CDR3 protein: CASRDRGGLWLKLFF

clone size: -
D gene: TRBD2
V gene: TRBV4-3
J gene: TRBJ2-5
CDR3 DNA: TGCGCCAGCAGCCCCTTAGCGGGGAAAAGCCCTGAGACCCAGTACTTC
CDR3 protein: CASSPLAGKSPETQYF

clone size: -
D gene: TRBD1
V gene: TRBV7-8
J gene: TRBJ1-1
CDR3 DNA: TGTGCCAGCAGCTTCCAGGGGGTGAACACTGAAGCTTTCTTT
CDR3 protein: CASSFQGVNTEAFF

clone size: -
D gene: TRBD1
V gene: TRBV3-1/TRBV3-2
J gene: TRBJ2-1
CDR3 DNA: TGTGCCAGCAGCCGTAGGGACAGGTCGATGATTGAGCAGTTCTTC
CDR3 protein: CASSRRDRSMIEQFF

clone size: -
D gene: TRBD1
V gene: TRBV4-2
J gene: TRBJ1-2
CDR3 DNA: TGTGCCAGCAGCCAAGAAGTTCAGGGGGGCTATGGCTACACCTTC
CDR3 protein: CASSQEVQGGYGYTF

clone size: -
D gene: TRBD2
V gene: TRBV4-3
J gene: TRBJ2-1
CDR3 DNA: TGCGCCAGCAGCCACCTGACTAGCGGGAGGGACAATGAGCAGTTCTTC
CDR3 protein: CASSHLTSGRDNEQFF

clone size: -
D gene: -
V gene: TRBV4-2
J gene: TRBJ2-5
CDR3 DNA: TGTGCCAGCAGCCAACCCCAGGGCCAAGAGACCCAGTACTTC
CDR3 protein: CASSQPQGQETQYF

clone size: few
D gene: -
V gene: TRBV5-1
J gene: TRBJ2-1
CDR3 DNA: TGCGCCAGCAGCTTGGGGCAGGGGAATGAGCAGTTCTTC
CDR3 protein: CASSLGQGNEQFF

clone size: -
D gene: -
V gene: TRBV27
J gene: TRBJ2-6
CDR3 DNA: TGTGCCAGCAGTTTACGGGGAAGACGGACGGCGAGCTCTGGGGCCAACGTCCTGACTTTC
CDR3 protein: CASSLRGRRTASSGANVLTF

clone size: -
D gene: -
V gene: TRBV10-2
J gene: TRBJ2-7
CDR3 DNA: TGCGCCAGCAGTGACTGGGGGCGGTCCTACGAGCAGTACTTC
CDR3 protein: CASSDWGRSYEQYF

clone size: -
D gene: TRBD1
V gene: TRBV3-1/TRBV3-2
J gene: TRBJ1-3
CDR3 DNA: TGTGCCAGCAGCCGGGGGACAGGGGGCGTTGGCTCTGGAAACACCATATATTTT
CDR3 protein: CASSRGTGGVGSGNTIYF

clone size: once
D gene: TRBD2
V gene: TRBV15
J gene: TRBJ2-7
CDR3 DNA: TGTGCCACCAGCAGAGGTCGGACTAGTGGCGACGAGCAGTACTTC
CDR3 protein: CATSRGRTSGDEQYF

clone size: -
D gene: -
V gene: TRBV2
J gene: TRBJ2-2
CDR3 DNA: TGTGCCAGCCAGCCATATAGTGTCGGAGGGGCCGGGGAGCTGTTTTTT
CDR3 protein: CASQPYSVGGAGELFF

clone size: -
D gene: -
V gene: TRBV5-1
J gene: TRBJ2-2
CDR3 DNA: TGCGCCAGCAGCTTGTCTACGGGAGCGGGCACCGGGGAGCTGTTTTTT
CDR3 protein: CASSLSTGAGTGELFF

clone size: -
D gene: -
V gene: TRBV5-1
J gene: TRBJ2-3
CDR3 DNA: TGCGCCAGCAGCTTGGCCGGTGAAGATACGCAGTATTTT
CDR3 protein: CASSLAGEDTQYF

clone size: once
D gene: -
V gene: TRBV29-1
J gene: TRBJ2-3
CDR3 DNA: TGCAGCGTTCCGGGAAGCACAGATACGCAGTATTTT
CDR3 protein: CSVPGSTDTQYF

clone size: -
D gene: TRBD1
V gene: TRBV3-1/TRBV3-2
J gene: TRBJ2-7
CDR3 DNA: TGTGCCAGCAGCCAAGATCGTAGGACAGGGGGCAGTGAGCAGTACTTC
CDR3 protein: CASSQDRRTGGSEQYF

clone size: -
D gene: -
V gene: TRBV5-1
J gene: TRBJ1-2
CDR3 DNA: TGCGCCAGCAGCTTGACGGGAACCGTCTATGGCTACACCTTC
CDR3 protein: CASSLTGTVYGYTF

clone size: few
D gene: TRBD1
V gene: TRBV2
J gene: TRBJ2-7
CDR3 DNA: TGTGCCAGCGTCCCCGGGACAGGGCGCTCCGAGCAGTACTTC
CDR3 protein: CASVPGTGRSEQYF

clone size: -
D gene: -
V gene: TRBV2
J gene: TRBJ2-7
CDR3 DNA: TGTGCCAGCAGTGAAGCAAATGGCCGCGAGCAGTACTTC
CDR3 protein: CASSEANGREQYF

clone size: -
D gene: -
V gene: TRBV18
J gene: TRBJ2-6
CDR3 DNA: TGTGCCAGCTCACCTACCCCCCCGGGAATAGGGGCCAACGTCCTGACTTTC
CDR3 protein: CASSPTPPGIGANVLTF

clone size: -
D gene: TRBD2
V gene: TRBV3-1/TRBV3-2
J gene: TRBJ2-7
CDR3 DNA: TGTGCCAGCAGCCAAGTCACTAGCGGGATTTACGAGCAGTACTTC
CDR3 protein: CASSQVTSGIYEQYF

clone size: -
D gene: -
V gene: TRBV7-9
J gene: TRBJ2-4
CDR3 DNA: TGTGCCAGCAGCTCCCAGGGCCGCAAAAACATTCAGTACTTC
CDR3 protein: CASSSQGRKNIQYF

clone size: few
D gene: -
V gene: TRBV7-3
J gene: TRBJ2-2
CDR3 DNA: TGTGCCAGCAGCTCCAACCCGGACAGTACCGGGGAGCTGTTTTTT
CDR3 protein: CASSSNPDSTGELFF

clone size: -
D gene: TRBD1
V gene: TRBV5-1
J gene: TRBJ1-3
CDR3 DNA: TGCGCCAGCAGCCTGGAAGCGACAGGGGGATATTCTGGAAACACCATATATTTT
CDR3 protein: CASSLEATGGYSGNTIYF

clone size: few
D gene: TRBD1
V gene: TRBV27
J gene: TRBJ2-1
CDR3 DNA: TGTGCCAGCAGTTTAGGGGGGACAGGGAGGAATGAGCAGTTCTTC
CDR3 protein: CASSLGGTGRNEQFF

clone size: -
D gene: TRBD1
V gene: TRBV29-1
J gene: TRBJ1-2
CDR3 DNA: TGCAGCGTTACGTCAGGGGGCCGTGGCTACACCTTC
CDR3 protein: CSVTSGGRGYTF

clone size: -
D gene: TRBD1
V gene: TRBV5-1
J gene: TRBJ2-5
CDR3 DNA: TGCGCCAGCAGCTACGGACAGGGAGAGACCCAGTACTTC
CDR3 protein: CASSYGQGETQYF

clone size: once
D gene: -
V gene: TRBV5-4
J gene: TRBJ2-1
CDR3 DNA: TGTGCCAGCAGTTCCCCGGAGGGGACAGATACAAACAATGAGCAGTTCTTC
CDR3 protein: CASSSPEGTDTNNEQFF

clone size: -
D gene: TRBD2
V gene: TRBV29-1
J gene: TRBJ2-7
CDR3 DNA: TGCAGCGTTGCGGGGGGATCTGGAGGCACCGGGAGCCTCTACGAGCAGTACTTC
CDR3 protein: CSVAGGSGGTGSLYEQYF

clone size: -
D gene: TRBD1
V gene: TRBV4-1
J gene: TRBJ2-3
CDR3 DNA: TGCGCCAGCAGCCAAGTGTCGACAGGGGGTACAGATACGCAGTATTTT
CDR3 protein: CASSQVSTGGTDTQYF

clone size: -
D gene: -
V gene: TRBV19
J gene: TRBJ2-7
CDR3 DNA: TGTGCCAGTAGTCTCCAGGGGAGTCTTTCCTACGAGCAGTACTTC
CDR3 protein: CASSLQGSLSYEQYF

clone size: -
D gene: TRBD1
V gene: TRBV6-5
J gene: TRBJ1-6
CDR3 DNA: TGTGCCAGCAGTTACTCGAAGACAGGGGCGGATTCACCCCTCCACTTT
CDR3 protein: CASSYSKTGADSPLHF

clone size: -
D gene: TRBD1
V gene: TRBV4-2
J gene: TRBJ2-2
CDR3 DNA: TGTGCCAGCAGCCAAGACGGGACAGGAGGGGCGAACACCGGGGAGCTGTTTTTT
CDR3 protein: CASSQDGTGGANTGELFF

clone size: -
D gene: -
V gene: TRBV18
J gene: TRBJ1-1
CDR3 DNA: TGTGCCAGCTCACCTCTGGGACAGAACACTGAAGCTTTCTTT
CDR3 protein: CASSPLGQNTEAFF

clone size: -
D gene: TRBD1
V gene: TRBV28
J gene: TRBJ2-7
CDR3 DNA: TGTGCCAGCAGTTTAGATCCCCTTTGGGACAGGGGGGAATACGAGCAGTACTTC
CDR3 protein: CASSLDPLWDRGEYEQYF

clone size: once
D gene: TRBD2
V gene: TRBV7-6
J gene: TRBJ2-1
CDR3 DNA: TGTGCCAGCAGCTTAACTAGCGGGAGGGCCTCAAATGAGCAGTTCTTC
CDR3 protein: CASSLTSGRASNEQFF

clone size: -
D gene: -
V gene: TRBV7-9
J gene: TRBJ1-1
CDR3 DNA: TGTGCCAGCAGCTTAGACAGATACACTGAAGCTTTCTTT
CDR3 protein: CASSLDRYTEAFF

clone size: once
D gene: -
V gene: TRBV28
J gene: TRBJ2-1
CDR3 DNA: TGTGCCAGCAGTTTATTAGTACAGTCCTACAATGAGCAGTTCTTC
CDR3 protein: CASSLLVQSYNEQFF

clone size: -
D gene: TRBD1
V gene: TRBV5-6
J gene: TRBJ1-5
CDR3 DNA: TGTGCCAGCAGCTTGGCGACAGGGGGCATTCAGCCCCAGCATTTT
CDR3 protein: CASSLATGGIQPQHF

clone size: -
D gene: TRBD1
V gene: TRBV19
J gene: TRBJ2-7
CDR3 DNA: TGTGCCAGTAGTGAATCGGGCCGGACAGGACCGGACGAGCAGTACTTC
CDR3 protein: CASSESGRTGPDEQYF

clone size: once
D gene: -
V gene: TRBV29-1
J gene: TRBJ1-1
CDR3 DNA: TGCAGCGTTGTACGGGGCGGGGGTTACACTGAAGCTTTCTTT
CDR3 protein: CSVVRGGGYTEAFF

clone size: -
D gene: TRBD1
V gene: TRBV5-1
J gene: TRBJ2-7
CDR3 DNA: TGCGCCAGCAAAGGAAGGGACAGGGGTTACGAGCAGTACTTC
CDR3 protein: CASKGRDRGYEQYF

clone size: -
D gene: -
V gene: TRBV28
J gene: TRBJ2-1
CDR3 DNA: TGTGCCAGCAGTTACGGTCTTTCGAGCTCCTACAATGAGCAGTTCTTC
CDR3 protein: CASSYGLSSSYNEQFF

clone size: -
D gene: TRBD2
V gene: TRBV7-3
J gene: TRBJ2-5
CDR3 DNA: TGTGCCAGCCGGCGGGGGGGAGGAGAGACCCAGTACTTC
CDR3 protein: CASRRGGGETQYF

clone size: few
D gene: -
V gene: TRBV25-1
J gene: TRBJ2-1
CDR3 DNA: TGTGCCAGCAGTGAATCGCTAGTCGATGAGCAGTTCTTC
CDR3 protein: CASSESLVDEQFF

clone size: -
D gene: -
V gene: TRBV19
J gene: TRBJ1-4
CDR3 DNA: TGTGCCAGTAGTATCGTCGGGACATCACACCAGGGTCCCGAAAAACTGTTTTTT
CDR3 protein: CASSIVGTSHQGPEKLFF

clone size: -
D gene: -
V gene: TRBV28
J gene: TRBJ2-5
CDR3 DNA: TGTGCCACCGCCGGACTAACTCAAGAGACCCAGTACTTC
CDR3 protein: CATAGLTQETQYF

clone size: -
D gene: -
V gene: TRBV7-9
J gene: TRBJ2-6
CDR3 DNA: TGTGCCAGCAGCTCCTACGCCACAGGGAGCTCTGGGGCCAACGTCCTGACTTTC
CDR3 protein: CASSSYATGSSGANVLTF

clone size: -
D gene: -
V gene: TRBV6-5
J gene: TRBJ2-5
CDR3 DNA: TGTGCCAGCAGAATACAGGTGTACCAAGAGACCCAGTACTTC
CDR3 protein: CASRIQVYQETQYF

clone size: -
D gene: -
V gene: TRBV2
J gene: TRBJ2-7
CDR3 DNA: TGTGCCAGCAGTGAAGCCCGAAGCTGGGCTAGCGTGGATACCTACGAGCAGTACTTC
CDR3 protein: CASSEARSWASVDTYEQYF